The source of this T cell receptor beta chain is a study of technical replicates of blood from a handful of donors. Assay: immunoSEQ multiplex PCR; the TCRdb copy retains only in-frame clones and omits some. The sample shows approximately 74,000 clones, about 98% of them seen only once. Trimming took 4 bases from V and 8 from J; bases not matched to a gene: 8. Germline V CDR1 and CDR2: MNHEY, SVGAGI. The CDR3 runs 14 residues. The source of this sequence is a human donor in good health. The specimen was T cells isolated from PBMCs. The genes are TRBV6-5 and TRBJ2-1; 7 bases map to TRBD1. DNA for the CDR3: TGTGCCAGCAGTTCGACAGGGAGCTTCTATGAGCAGTTCTTC. It translates to CASSSTGSFYEQFF.